The clone carrying this T cell receptor beta chain showed up many times. Its matching antigen is unknown. TCRdb reprocessed the multiplex PCR reads via MiXCR and lists one record per CDR3 protein. The top ten hold roughly 3.6% of the sample, which has some 120,000 distinct CDR3 sequences, 15% to 20% seen once. Germline V gene data show CDR1 as DFQATT and CDR2 as SNEGSKA (reference sequence). V dropped 5 bases and J dropped 5 bases, with 22 bases sitting between them. The CDR3 has 16 residues. The record originates from a study of breast tumors, draining lymph nodes, adjacent tissues. General study findings and limits: Tumor T cell lymph node origin was a supported hypothesis, not proven. Tumor TCR diversity was below lymph nodes but above nontumor tissue.

Samples came from axillary lymph nodes draining the breast cancer. This sequence joins TRBV20-1 and TRBJ2-1; possibly TRBD2 for D (6 bases). This receptor was taken from a female donor with breast cancer. Some clones in this sample may be carry-over from other donors' samples. Sequencing input: axillary lymph node tissue. CDR3 amino acids: CSAQTPGVGLHNEQFF. The CDR3 nucleotides are TGCAGTGCTCAAACCCCGGGGGTGGGACTCCACAATGAGCAGTTCTTC.